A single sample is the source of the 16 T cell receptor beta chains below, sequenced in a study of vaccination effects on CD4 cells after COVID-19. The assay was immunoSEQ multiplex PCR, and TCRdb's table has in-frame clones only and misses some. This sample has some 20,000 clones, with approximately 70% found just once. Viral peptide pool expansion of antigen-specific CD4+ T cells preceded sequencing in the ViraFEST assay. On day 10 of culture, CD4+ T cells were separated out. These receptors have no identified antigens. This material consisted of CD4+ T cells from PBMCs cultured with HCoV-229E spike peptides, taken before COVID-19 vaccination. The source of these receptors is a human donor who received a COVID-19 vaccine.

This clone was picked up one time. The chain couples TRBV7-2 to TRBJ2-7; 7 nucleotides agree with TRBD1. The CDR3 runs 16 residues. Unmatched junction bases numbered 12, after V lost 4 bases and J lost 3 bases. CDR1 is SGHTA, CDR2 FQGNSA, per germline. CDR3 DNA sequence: TGTGCCAGCAGCTCCCTCAAAGGACAGGATGACTACGAGCAGTACTTC. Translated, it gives CASSSLKGQDDYEQYF.

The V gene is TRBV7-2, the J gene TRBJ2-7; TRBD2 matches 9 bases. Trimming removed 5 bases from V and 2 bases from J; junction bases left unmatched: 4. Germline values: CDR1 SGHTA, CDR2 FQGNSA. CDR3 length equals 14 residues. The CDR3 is CASSKGLAAYEQYF. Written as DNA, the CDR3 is TGTGCCAGCAGCAAGGGACTAGCTGCCTACGAGCAGTACTTC.

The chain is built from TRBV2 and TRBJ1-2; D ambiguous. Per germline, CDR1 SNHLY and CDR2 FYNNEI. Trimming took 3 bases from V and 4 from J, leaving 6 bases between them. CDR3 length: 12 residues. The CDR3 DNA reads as TGTGCCAGCAGTGAGTCCAGCTATGGCTACACCTTC. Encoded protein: CASSESSYGYTF. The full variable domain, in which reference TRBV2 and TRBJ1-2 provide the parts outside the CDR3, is EPEVTQTPSHQVTQMGQEVILRCVPISNHLYFYWYRQILGQKVEFLVSFYNNEISEKSEIFDDQFSVERPDGSNFTLKIRSTKLEDSAMYFCASSESSYGYTFGSGTRLTVV.

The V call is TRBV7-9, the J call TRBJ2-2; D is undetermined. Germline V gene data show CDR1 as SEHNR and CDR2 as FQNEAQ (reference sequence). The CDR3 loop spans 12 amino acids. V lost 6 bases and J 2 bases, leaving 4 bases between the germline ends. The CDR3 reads CASSGNTGELFF. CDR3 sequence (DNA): TGTGCCAGCAGTGGAAACACCGGGGAGCTGTTTTTT.

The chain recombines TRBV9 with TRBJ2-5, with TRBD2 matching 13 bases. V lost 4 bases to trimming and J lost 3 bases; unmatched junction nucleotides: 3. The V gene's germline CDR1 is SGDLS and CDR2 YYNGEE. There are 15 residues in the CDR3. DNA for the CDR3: TGTGCCAGCAGCTATGGGACTAGCGGGAAAGAGACCCAGTACTTC. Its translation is CASSYGTSGKETQYF.

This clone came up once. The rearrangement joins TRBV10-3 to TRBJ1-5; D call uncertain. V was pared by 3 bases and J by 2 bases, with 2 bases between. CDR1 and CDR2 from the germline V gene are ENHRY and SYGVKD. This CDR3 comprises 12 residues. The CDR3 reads CAISDRNQPQHF. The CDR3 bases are TGTGCCATCAGTGATCGCAATCAGCCCCAGCATTTT.

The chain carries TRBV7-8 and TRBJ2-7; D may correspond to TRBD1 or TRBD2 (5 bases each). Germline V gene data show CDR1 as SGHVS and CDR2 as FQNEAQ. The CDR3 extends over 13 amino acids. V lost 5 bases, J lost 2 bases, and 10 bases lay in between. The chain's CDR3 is CASSRDPTYEQYF. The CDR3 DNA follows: TGTGCCAGCAGCCGGGACCCAACCTACGAGCAGTACTTC.

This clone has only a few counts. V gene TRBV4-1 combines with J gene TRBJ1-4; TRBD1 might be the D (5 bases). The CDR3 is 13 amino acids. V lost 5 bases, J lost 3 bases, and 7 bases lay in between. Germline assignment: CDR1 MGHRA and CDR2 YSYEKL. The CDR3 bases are TGCGCCAGCAGCGGGACGGCTAATGAAAAACTGTTTTTT. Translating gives CASSGTANEKLFF.

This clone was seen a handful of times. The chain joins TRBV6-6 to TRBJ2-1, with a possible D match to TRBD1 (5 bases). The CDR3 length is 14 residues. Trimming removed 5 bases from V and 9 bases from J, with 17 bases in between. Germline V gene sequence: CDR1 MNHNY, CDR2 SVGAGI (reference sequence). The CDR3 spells CASSPARDDSEQFF. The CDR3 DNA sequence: TGTGCCAGCAGTCCCGCCCGTGATGACAGTGAGCAGTTCTTC.

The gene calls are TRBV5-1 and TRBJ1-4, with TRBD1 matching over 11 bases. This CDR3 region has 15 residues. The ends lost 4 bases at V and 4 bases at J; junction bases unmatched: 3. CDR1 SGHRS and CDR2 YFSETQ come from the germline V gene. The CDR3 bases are TGCGCCAGCAGCCGAGGGACAGGGGGTAATGAAAAACTGTTTTTT. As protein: CASSRGTGGNEKLFF. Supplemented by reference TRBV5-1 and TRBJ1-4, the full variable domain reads KAGVTQTPRYLIKTRGQQVTLSCSPISGHRSVSWYQQTPGQGLQFLFEYFSETQRNKGNFPGRFSGRQFSNSRSEMNVSTLELGDSALYLCASSRGTGGNEKLFFGSGTQLSVL.

The CDR3 reads CASSFIAGEMNEQFF. The CDR3 bases are TGTGCCAGCAGCTTCATAGCGGGAGAGATGAATGAGCAGTTCTTC. The V and J genes are TRBV7-2 and TRBJ2-1; 9 nucleotides match TRBD2. Germline lookup yields CDR1 SGHTA and CDR2 FQGNSA. This CDR3 comprises 15 residues. The V segment lost 3 bases and the J segment 7 bases; nucleotides outside the gene matches: 7.

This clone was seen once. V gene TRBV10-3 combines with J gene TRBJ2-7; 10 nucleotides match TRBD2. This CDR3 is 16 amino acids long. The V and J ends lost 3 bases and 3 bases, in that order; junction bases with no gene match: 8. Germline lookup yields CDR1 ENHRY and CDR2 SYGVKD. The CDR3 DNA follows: TGTGCCATCAGTGAAGAGACTAGCGGGTTAAACTACGAGCAGTACTTC. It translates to CAISEETSGLNYEQYF.

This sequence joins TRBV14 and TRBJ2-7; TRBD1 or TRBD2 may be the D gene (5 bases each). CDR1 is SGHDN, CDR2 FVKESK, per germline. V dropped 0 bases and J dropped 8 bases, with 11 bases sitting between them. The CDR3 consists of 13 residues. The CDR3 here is CASSQEQASQQYF. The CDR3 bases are TGTGCCAGCAGCCAAGAACAGGCTAGCCAGCAGTACTTC.

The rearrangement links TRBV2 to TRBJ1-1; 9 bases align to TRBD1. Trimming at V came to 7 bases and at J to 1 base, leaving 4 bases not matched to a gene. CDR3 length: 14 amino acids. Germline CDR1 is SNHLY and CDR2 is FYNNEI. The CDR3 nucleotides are TGTGCCAGCAACGACAGGGGGTCGAACACTGAAGCTTTCTTT. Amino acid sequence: CASNDRGSNTEAFF.

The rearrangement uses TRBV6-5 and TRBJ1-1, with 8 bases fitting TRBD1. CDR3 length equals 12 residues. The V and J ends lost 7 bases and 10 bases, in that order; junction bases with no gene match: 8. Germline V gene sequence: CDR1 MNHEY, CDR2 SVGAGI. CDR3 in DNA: TGTGCCAGCAAATCCGGGACAGGTACAGCTTTCTTT. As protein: CASKSGTGTAFF.

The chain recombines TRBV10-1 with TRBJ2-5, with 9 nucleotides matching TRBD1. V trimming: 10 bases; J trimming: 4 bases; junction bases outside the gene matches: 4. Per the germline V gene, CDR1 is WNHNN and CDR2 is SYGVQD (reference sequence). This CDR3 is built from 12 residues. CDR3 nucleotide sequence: TGCGCCACCCAGGACAGGGGAGAGACCCAGTACTTC. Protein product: CATQDRGETQYF.